The entry below describes one T cell receptor (beta chain). This specimen belongs to a study of Ad26.COV2.S vaccination and SARS-CoV-2 variants. Turning to the study itself: Dosing was one shot or two shots 56 days apart.

Some clones are missing from TCRdb's copy, which holds only in-frame ones; the method was immunoSEQ multiplex PCR. The sample comprises almost 400,000 clones, around nine tenths of which are singletons, and over 1.5% rests with the top ten. Treatment reported: some 19 received Ad26.COV2.S at low or high dose, single or two shots; roughly five received placebo; per-sample allocation not given. The samples date from day 63 after the first vaccine or placebo injection. The CDR3 is made up of 15 amino acids. Per the germline V gene, CDR1 is LNHNV and CDR2 is YYDKDF (reference sequence). The V end lost 0 bases, the J end lost 8 bases, and 14 bases lay between the germline ends.

This sequence joins TRBV15 and TRBJ2-1, with a tentative D call TRBD2 (6 bases). The source material was peripheral blood, sampled in a trial of Ad26.COV2.S vaccine versus placebo. The TCR sequence derives from a person aged 18-60 years who received the Ad26.COV2.S COVID-19 vaccine or a placebo. CDR3 sequence reads: CATSRDLEGRHEQFF. The CDR3 DNA reads as TGTGCCACCAGCAGAGATCTCGAGGGGAGGCATGAGCAGTTCTTC.